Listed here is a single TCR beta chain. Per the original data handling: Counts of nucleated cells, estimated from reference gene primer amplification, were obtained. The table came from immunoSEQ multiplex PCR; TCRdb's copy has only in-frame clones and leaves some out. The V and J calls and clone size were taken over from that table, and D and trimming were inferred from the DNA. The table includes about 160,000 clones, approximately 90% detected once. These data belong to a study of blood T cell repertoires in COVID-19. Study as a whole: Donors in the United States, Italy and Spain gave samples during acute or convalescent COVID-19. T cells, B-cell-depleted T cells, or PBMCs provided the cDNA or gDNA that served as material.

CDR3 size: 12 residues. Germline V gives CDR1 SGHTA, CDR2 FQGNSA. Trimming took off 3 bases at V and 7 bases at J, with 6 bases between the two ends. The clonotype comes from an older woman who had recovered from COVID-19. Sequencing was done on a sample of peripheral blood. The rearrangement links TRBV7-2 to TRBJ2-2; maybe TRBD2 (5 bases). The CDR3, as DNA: TGTGCCAGCAGCTTGGGAGTCGGGGAGCTGTTTTTT. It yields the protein CASSLGVGELFF.